The source of this T cell receptor (beta chain) is a study of cytomegalovirus exposure and HLA in healthy donors. In the study overall: Among 150 million to 200 million T cells, an earlier analysis found about 100 million unique TCR beta sequences.

Study-level results: Segments of the TCR beta V type were, in most cases, productive about 90% or about 30% of the time in an earlier analysis. The dataset shows that most TCR sequences were rare, while some public TCRs occurred in many donors. Per a later analysis, HLA-associated TCR beta chains showed more clonal expansion than other, equally common TCR beta chains.

With respect to this clone: What it binds is not known.

The germline gives CDR1 SGHTA, CDR2 FQGNSA. The length of the CDR3 is 15 residues. The V gene lost 2 bases and the J gene lost 3 bases, with 13 bases spanning the gap. PCR primers comprised 60 Vbeta and 13 Jbeta primers. Measured with immunoSEQ multiplex PCR; TCRdb has only the in-frame clones, and not every one. Here the sample spans over 150,000 clones, approximately 80% being singletons. The material sequenced was PBMCs. The TCR originated in a man younger than 40 in good health and CMV-seropositive. This sequence joins TRBV7-2 and TRBJ1-1, with D hard to call. Here the CDR3 reads CASSLTFTMDTEAFF. The CDR3 region has the DNA TGTGCCAGCAGCTTAACTTTTACCATGGACACTGAAGCTTTCTTT.